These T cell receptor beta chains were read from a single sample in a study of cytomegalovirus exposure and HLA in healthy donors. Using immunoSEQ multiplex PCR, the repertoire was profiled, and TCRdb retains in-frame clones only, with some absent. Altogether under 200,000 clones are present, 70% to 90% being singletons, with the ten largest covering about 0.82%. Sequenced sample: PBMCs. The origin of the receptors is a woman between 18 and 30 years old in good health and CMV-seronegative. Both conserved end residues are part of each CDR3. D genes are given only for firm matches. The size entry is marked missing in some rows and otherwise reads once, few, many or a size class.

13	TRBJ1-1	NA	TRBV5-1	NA	CASSLGANTEAFF	TGCGCCAGCAGCTTAGGGGCGAACACTGAAGCTTTCTTT
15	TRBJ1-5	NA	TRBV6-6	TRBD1	CASSYSTGWRDPQHF	TGTGCCAGCAGTTACTCGACAGGGTGGAGAGATCCCCAGCATTTT
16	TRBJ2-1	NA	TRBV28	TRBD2	CASKLAGGTAYNEQFF	TGTGCCAGCAAACTAGCGGGAGGGACAGCCTACAATGAGCAGTTCTTC
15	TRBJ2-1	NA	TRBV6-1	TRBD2	CASSELADSYNEQFF	TGTGCCAGCAGTGAACTAGCGGACTCCTACAATGAGCAGTTCTTC
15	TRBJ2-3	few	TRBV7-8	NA	CASSLQQTSTDTQYF	TGTGCCAGCAGCTTGCAACAGACGAGCACAGATACGCAGTATTTT
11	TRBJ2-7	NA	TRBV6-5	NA	CASSSAYEQYF	TGTGCCAGCAGTTCCGCCTACGAGCAGTACTTC
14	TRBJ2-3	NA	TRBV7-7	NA	CASSSRPGTDTQYF	TGTGCTAGCAGCTCCCGACCGGGGACAGATACGCAGTATTTT
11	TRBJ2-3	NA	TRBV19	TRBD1	CASSTGGTQYF	TGTGCCAGTAGTACAGGGGGTACGCAGTATTTT
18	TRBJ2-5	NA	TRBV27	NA	CASSLYPPLQGYQETQYF	TGTGCCAGCAGTTTATATCCCCCTCTTCAGGGTTACCAAGAGACCCAGTACTTC
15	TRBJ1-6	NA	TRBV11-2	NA	CASSATTGPNSPLHF	TGTGCCAGCAGCGCCACGACAGGACCCAATTCACCCCTCCACTTT
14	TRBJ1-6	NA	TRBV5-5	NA	CASSLGAEDSPLHF	TGTGCCAGCAGCTTGGGAGCCGAGGATTCACCCCTCCACTTT
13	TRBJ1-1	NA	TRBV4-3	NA	CASSQTGWSEAFF	TGCGCCAGCAGCCAGACAGGCTGGTCGGAAGCTTTCTTT
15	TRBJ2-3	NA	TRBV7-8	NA	CASSLEQGSTDTQYF	TGTGCCAGCAGCTTAGAGCAGGGATCGACAGATACGCAGTATTTT
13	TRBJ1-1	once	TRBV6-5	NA	CASSYQSYSEAFF	TGTGCCAGCAGTTACCAATCTTACAGTGAAGCTTTCTTT
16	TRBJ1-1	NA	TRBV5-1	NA	CASSPGGTNINTEAFF	TGCGCCAGCAGCCCTGGCGGGACTAATATTAACACTGAAGCTTTCTTT
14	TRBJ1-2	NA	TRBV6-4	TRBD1	CASSGSTGGYGYTF	TGTGCCAGCAGTGGTTCGACAGGGGGGTATGGCTACACCTTC
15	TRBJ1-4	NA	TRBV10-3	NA	CASRKERAANEKLFF	TGTGCCTCCCGGAAAGAGCGGGCGGCTAATGAAAAACTGTTTTTT
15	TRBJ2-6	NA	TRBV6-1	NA	CASSEGDSGANVLTF	TGTGCCAGCAGTGAGGGAGACTCTGGGGCCAACGTCCTGACTTTC
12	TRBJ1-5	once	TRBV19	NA	CASSPRGQPQHF	TGTGCCAGTAGTCCTCGGGGGCAGCCCCAGCATTTT
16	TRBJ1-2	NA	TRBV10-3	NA	CAISVEWDTKNYGYTF	TGTGCCATCAGTGTAGAATGGGACACCAAAAACTATGGCTACACCTTC